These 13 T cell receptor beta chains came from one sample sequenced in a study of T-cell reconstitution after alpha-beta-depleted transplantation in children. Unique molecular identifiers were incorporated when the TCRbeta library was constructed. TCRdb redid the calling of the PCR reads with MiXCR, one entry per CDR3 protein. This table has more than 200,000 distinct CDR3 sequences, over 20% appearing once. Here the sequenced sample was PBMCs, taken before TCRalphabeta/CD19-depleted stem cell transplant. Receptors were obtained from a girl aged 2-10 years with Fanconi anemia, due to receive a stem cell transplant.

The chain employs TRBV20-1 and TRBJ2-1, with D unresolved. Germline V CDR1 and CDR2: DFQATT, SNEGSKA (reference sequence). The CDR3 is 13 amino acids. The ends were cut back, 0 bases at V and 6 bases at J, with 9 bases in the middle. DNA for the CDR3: TGCAGTGCTAGAGAGAGTCCAAGCAATGAGCAGTTCTTC. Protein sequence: CSARESPSNEQFF.

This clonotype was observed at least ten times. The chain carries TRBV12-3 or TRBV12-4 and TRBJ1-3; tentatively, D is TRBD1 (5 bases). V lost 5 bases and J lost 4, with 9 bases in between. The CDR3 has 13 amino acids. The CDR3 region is CASSLGPGNTIYF. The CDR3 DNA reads TGTGCCAGCAGTCTGGGACCAGGAAACACCATATATTTT.

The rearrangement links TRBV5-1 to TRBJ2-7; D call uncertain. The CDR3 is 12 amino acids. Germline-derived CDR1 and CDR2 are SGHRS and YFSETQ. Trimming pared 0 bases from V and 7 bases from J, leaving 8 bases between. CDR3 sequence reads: CASSLALGEQYF. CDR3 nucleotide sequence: TGCGCCAGCAGCTTGGCCCTTGGAGAGCAGTACTTC.

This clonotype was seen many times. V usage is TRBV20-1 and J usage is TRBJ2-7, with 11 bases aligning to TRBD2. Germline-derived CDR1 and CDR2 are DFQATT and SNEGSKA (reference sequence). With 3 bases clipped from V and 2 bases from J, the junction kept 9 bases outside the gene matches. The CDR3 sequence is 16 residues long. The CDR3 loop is CSASPFSGGDAYEQYF. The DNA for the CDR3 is TGCAGTGCTAGTCCTTTTAGCGGGGGGGACGCCTACGAGCAGTACTTC.

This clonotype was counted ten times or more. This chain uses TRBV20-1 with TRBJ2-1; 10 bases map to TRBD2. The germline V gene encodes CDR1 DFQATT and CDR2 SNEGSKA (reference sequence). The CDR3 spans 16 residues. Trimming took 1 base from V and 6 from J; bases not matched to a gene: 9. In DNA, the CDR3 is TGCAGTGCTAGAGGAGCCCTAGCGGGAGTCTTCAATGAGCAGTTCTTC. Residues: CSARGALAGVFNEQFF.

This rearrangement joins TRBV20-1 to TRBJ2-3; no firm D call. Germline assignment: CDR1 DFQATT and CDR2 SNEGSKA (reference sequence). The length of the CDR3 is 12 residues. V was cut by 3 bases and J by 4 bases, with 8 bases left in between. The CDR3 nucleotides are TGCAGTGCTAGGCGGATCTCAGATACGCAGTATTTT. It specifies CSARRISDTQYF.

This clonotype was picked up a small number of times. CDR3 in DNA: TGTGCCAGCAGTGAATACGGGAGCTACAATGAGCAGTTCTTC. It specifies CASSEYGSYNEQFF. V usage is TRBV25-1 and J usage is TRBJ2-1; D may be TRBD2 (6 bases). Germline CDR1 is MGHDK and CDR2 is SYGVNS. This CDR3 is built from 14 residues. Deletions cut 0 bases from V and 3 bases from J, with 6 bases between.

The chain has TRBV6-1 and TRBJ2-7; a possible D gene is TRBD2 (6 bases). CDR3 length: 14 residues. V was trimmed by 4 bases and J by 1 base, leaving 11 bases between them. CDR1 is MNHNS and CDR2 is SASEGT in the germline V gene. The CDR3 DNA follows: TGTGCCAGCAGTGGGGACTTCGCTTCCTACGAGCAGTACTTC. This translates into CASSGDFASYEQYF.

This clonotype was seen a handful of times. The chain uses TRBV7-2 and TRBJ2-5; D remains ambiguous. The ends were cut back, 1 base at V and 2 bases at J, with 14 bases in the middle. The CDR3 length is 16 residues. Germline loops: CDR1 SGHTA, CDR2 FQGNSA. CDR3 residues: CASSLGGRSRQETQYF. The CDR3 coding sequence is TGTGCCAGCAGCTTAGGTGGCCGGAGTCGGCAAGAGACCCAGTACTTC.

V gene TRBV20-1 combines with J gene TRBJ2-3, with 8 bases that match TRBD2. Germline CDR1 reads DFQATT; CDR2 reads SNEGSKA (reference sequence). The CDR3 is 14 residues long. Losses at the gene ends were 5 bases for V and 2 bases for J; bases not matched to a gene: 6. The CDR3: CSAGVAGYTDTQYF. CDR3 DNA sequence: TGCAGTGCTGGTGTAGCGGGATACACAGATACGCAGTATTTT.

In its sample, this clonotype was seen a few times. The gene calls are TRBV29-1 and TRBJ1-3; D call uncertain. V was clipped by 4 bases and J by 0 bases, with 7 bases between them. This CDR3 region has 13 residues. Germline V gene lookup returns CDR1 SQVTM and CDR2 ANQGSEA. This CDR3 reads CSVAPLSGNTIYF. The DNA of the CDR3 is TGCAGCGTTGCACCGCTCTCTGGAAACACCATATATTTT.

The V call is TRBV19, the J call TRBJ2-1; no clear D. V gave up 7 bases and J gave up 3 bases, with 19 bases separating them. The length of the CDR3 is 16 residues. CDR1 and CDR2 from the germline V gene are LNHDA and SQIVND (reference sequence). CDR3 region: CASTPSPGLGYNEQFF. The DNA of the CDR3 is TGTGCCAGTACCCCAAGTCCGGGCCTCGGCTACAATGAGCAGTTCTTC.

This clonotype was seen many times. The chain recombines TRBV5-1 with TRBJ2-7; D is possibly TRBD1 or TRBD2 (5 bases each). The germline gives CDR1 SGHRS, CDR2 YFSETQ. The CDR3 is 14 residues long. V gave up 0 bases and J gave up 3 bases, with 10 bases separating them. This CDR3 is CASSLVGTRYEQYF. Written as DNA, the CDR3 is TGCGCCAGCAGCTTGGTGGGGACCCGCTACGAGCAGTACTTC.